The 22 T cell receptor beta chains below come from one sample, sequenced in a study of HIV-infected patients and healthy controls. TCRdb re-called the 5' RACE reads with MiXCR, one entry per CDR3 protein. The sample carries about 67,000 distinct CDR3 sequences, around 16% recorded once. Input material: CD4+ T cells from blood. The receptors were gathered from a human donor in good health.

V is TRBV30 and J is TRBJ1-1, with 9 bases aligning to TRBD1. The CDR3 consists of 14 residues. V trimming: 0 bases; J trimming: 9 bases; junction bases outside the gene matches: 8. The germline V gene has CDR1 GTSNPN and CDR2 SVGIG (reference sequence). DNA for the CDR3: TGTGCCTGGAGTGTATCTTTGGACAGGGGCCAAGCTTTCTTT. It encodes CAWSVSLDRGQAFF.

This clonotype was counted many times. This chain uses TRBV7-9 with TRBJ2-3, with D perhaps TRBD1 (6 bases). With 0 bases removed from V and 2 bases from J, the gap between germline ends came to 6 bases. There are 14 residues in the CDR3. Germline CDR1 and CDR2: SEHNR and FQNEAQ (reference sequence). The CDR3: CASSLAGATDTQYF. As DNA, the CDR3 is TGTGCCAGCAGCTTAGCGGGGGCCACAGATACGCAGTATTTT.

V gene TRBV6-2 or TRBV6-3 combines with J gene TRBJ1-4; no definite D call. Trimming removed 6 bases at V and 0 bases at J, with 20 bases between. Germline assignment: CDR1 MNHEY and CDR2 SVGEGT. The CDR3 is 18 amino acids. The CDR3: CASRLTVRPEPTNEKLFF. The CDR3, as DNA: TGTGCCAGCAGACTGACGGTCCGTCCGGAGCCAACTAATGAAAAACTGTTTTTT.

V gene TRBV12-3 or TRBV12-4 combines with J gene TRBJ2-5; TRBD2 aligns across 15 bases. V shed 7 bases and J 5 bases; nucleotides not matched to a gene: 8. This CDR3 spans 16 amino acids. The DNA of the CDR3 is TGTGCCAGCATCCCGGGACTAGCGGGAGGTCGGGAGACCCAGTACTTC. It yields the protein CASIPGLAGGRETQYF.

CDR3 sequence (DNA): TGTGCCAGCAGCCAGAAATGGCTAGAGGTCCAAGAGACCCAGTACTTC. This codes for CASSQKWLEVQETQYF. This chain links TRBV7-2 with TRBJ2-5; D not resolved. The CDR3 length is 16 residues. CDR1 and CDR2 (germline): SGHTA, FQGNSA. Trimming left V 5 bases short and J 1 base short, with 17 bases between.

In this sample, this clonotype turned up once. This rearrangement joins TRBV19 to TRBJ1-1; tentatively, D is TRBD1 (5 bases). V lost 7 bases and J lost 5, with 14 bases in between. The CDR3 length is 13 residues. The germline gives CDR1 LNHDA, CDR2 SQIVND (reference sequence). CDR3 DNA sequence: TGTGCCAGTATCGGTAGGGGTTGGACTGAAGCTTTCTTT. Amino acids: CASIGRGWTEAFF.

This clonotype was detected only a few times. The gene calls are TRBV29-1 and TRBJ1-2; 7 bases are shared with TRBD1. Germline V gives CDR1 SQVTM, CDR2 ANQGSEA. The V segment lost 1 base and the J segment 4 bases; nucleotides outside the gene matches: 6. The CDR3 loop spans 14 amino acids. In nucleotides, the CDR3 is TGCAGCGTTGAAGGCCTAACAGGGGTCTATGGCTACACCTTC. The encoded protein is CSVEGLTGVYGYTF.

This clonotype was recorded a few times. The V call is TRBV20-1, the J call TRBJ1-4; unclear D gene. V lost 2 bases to trimming and J lost 8 bases, with 9 bases between them. In germline, CDR1 is DFQATT, CDR2 SNEGSKA (reference sequence). The CDR3 has 12 residues. For the CDR3, the DNA is TGCAGTGCTAGACAGGTTGGCGAAAAACTGTTTTTT. It specifies CSARQVGEKLFF.

V is TRBV10-3 and J is TRBJ2-2; the match to TRBD2 covers 8 bases. This CDR3 region has 14 residues. With V trimmed by 10 bases and J by 8 bases, 12 bases remained unmatched. Germline assignment: CDR1 ENHRY and CDR2 SYGVKD. The CDR3 is CATKGSGGSGELFF. The CDR3 DNA reads as TGTGCCACCAAGGGGAGCGGGGGAAGTGGGGAGCTGTTTTTT.

Ten or more counts support this clonotype. This rearrangement joins TRBV7-3 to TRBJ2-2; D gene ambiguous. V lost 1 base and J 6 bases, leaving 9 bases between the germline ends. CDR1 and CDR2 from the germline V gene are SGHTA and FQGTGA. The CDR3 contains 14 residues. As DNA, the CDR3 is TGTGCCAGCAGCTTAAAAGGTCAGGCCGGGGAGCTGTTTTTT. As protein: CASSLKGQAGELFF.

The chain uses TRBV5-5 and TRBJ1-1; TRBD1 agrees at 7 bases. The J segment lost 7 bases and the V segment lost 4 bases, leaving 13 bases of the junction unmatched. This CDR3 has 15 residues. Per germline, CDR1 SGHKS and CDR2 YYEKEE (reference sequence). The CDR3 protein is CASSASTYRGVEAFF. In nucleotides, the CDR3 is TGTGCCAGCAGCGCTAGCACATACAGGGGTGTTGAAGCTTTCTTT.

The chain couples TRBV5-1 to TRBJ2-2, with D unresolved. Germline CDR1 is SGHRS and CDR2 is YFSETQ. The CDR3 length is 15 residues. Trimming took 5 bases from V and 1 from J, leaving 12 bases between them. The CDR3 nucleotides are TGCGCCAGCAGTCCCGCTTCGCGGAACACCGGGGAGCTGTTTTTT. It codes for CASSPASRNTGELFF.

The rearrangement uses TRBV6-2 or TRBV6-3 and TRBJ2-5, with 8 bases that match TRBD2. Germline loops: CDR1 MNHEY, CDR2 SVGEGT. V lost 7 bases, J lost 7 bases, and 11 bases stayed unmatched. The CDR3 extends over 14 amino acids. CDR3 DNA sequence: TGTGCCAGCACCGGGAGGGCCGATCGGGGGACCCAGTACTTC. It encodes CASTGRADRGTQYF.

The chain is built from TRBV12-3 or TRBV12-4 and TRBJ2-1; D might be TRBD1 or TRBD2, each matching 5 bases. The CDR3 is made up of 14 amino acids. Trimming removed 4 bases at V and 10 bases at J, with 17 bases between. CDR3 residues: CASSSSRGPDEQFF. DNA for the CDR3: TGTGCCAGCAGTTCCAGCCGGGGCCCCGACGAGCAGTTCTTC.

Ten or more counts support this clonotype. The rearrangement uses TRBV6-5 and TRBJ2-1, with TRBD1 identical over 9 bases. The germline V gene encodes CDR1 MNHEY and CDR2 SVGAGI. V was pared by 6 bases and J by 11 bases, with 11 bases of the junction left unmatched. The CDR3 extends over 14 amino acids. The CDR3 DNA follows: TGTGCCAGCAGAACACCGCGGGGGACAGGGAAGCAGTTCTTC. Translation gives CASRTPRGTGKQFF.

This clonotype ranks as medium-sized. The rearrangement links TRBV11-2 to TRBJ2-5; D perhaps matches TRBD2 (6 bases). V shed 5 bases and J shed 4 bases, with 14 bases lying between them. This CDR3 has 14 residues. The germline V gene has CDR1 SGHAT and CDR2 FQNNGV. The CDR3 DNA reads as TGTGCCAGCAGCCCCTCCCGCGGGGTAGAGACCCAGTACTTC. It codes for CASSPSRGVETQYF.

V and J are TRBV7-2 and TRBJ2-3; D possibly corresponds to TRBD2 (5 bases). This CDR3 has 16 residues. The V and J ends lost 5 bases and 0 bases respectively, with 15 bases between them. Per the germline V gene, CDR1 is SGHTA and CDR2 is FQGNSA. The chain's CDR3 is CASSLIARASTDTQYF. Written as DNA, the CDR3 is TGTGCCAGCAGCCTCATAGCGAGAGCTAGCACAGATACGCAGTATTTT.

The chain joins TRBV19 to TRBJ1-5, with a weak D call TRBD1 (5 bases). There are 14 residues in the CDR3. Germline values: CDR1 LNHDA, CDR2 SQIVND (reference sequence). Trimming cost V 4 bases and J 5 bases, with 12 bases left between them. The CDR3 reads CASSTEGVYQPQHF. The CDR3 nucleotides read TGTGCCAGTAGTACGGAAGGGGTTTATCAGCCCCAGCATTTT.

The sample holds one count of this clonotype. The chain links TRBV19 to TRBJ2-1; the match to TRBD2 covers 8 bases. This CDR3 is 17 amino acids long. Trimming at V came to 5 bases and at J to 2 bases, leaving 11 bases not matched to a gene. From germline, CDR1 is LNHDA and CDR2 SQIVND (reference sequence). Here the CDR3 reads CASSSLPSGSAYNEQFF. The CDR3 DNA reads as TGTGCCAGTAGTTCCCTTCCGAGCGGGAGTGCCTACAATGAGCAGTTCTTC.

This clonotype has only a few counts. The V call is TRBV7-2, the J call TRBJ2-7, with unresolved D. Trimming pared 1 base from V and 6 bases from J, leaving 7 bases between. This CDR3 contains 12 residues. Germline lookup yields CDR1 SGHTA and CDR2 FQGNSA. The CDR3 DNA is TGTGCCAGCAGCTTAGGCCCGGGCGAGCAGTACTTC. It translates to CASSLGPGEQYF.

This clonotype was recorded at least ten times. The chain joins TRBV2 to TRBJ2-3; 11 bases agree with TRBD2. Germline-derived CDR1 and CDR2 are SNHLY and FYNNEI. With V trimmed by 5 bases and J by 6 bases, 4 bases remained unmatched. The CDR3 sequence is 14 residues long. The CDR3 nucleotides are TGTGCCAGCAGTCTTAGCGGGAGGGGTGATACGCAGTATTTT. Protein sequence: CASSLSGRGDTQYF.

The chain uses TRBV30 and TRBJ1-4, with unresolved D. The V gene lost 6 bases and the J gene lost 6 bases, with 11 bases spanning the gap. In germline, CDR1 is GTSNPN, CDR2 SVGIG (reference sequence). The CDR3 is 12 amino acids. The CDR3 DNA follows: TGTGCCTGTGACGGCGGCTATGAAAAACTGTTTTTT. Amino acid sequence: CACDGGYEKLFF.